Below, 20 T cell receptor beta chains from the same sample are listed, as sequenced in a study of patients and donors after allogeneic stem cell transplantation. TCRdb itself ran the RT-PCR reads through MiXCR, one entry per CDR3 protein. The data hold approximately 430,000 distinct CDR3 sequences, with 15% to 20% observed a single time. The source material was blood, either unsorted or a sorted T cell fraction (not recorded which). The receptors shown here come from a human donor who was either an allogeneic HSCT recipient or a stem cell or donor lymphocyte infusion donor (not recorded which). It is not recorded whose cells these are; they may come from a transplant donor.

This chain uses TRBV15 with TRBJ2-1, with D unclear. The V and J ends lost 1 base and 7 bases respectively, with 11 bases between them. The CDR3 sequence is 14 residues long. Germline-derived CDR1 and CDR2 are LNHNV and YYDKDF (reference sequence). CDR3 coding DNA: TGTGCCACCAGCAGAGCCTCCCGAAGGAATGAGCAGTTCTTC. This translates into CATSRASRRNEQFF.

This rearrangement joins TRBV12-3 or TRBV12-4 to TRBJ2-1; D is perhaps TRBD2 (6 bases). The CDR3 has 14 residues. The V and J ends lost 6 bases and 4 bases respectively, with 13 bases between them. CDR3 coding DNA: TGTGCCAGCAGCCCACTGGGACTTTACAATGAGCAGTTCTTC. It encodes CASSPLGLYNEQFF.

The chain uses TRBV10-3 and TRBJ1-6; D remains unclear. The CDR3 has 17 residues. V lost 0 bases and J lost 4, with 13 bases in between. The V gene's germline CDR1 is ENHRY and CDR2 SYGVKD. The CDR3 loop reads CAISESSLGRYNSPLHF. The CDR3 DNA is TGTGCCATCAGTGAGTCGAGCCTGGGCCGGTATAATTCACCCCTCCACTTT.

The chain uses TRBV7-9 and TRBJ2-7; no firm D call. The germline CDR1 and CDR2 sequences are SEHNR and FQNEAQ (reference sequence). Trimming pared 7 bases from V and 4 bases from J, leaving 20 bases between. CDR3 length equals 15 residues. CDR3 region: CASMGGGVWGYEQYF. The CDR3 nucleotides read TGTGCCAGCATGGGTGGCGGCGTTTGGGGATACGAGCAGTACTTC.

The chain carries TRBV25-1 and TRBJ2-1; TRBD1 agrees at 11 bases. The germline V gene has CDR1 MGHDK and CDR2 SYGVNS. This CDR3 region has 14 residues. V lost 5 bases to trimming and J lost 7 bases; unmatched junction nucleotides: 4. The chain's CDR3 is CASSPGQGVNEQFF. For the CDR3, the DNA is TGTGCCAGCAGTCCGGGACAGGGGGTAAATGAGCAGTTCTTC.

This clonotype occurred a few times. The chain joins TRBV12-3 or TRBV12-4 to TRBJ2-7, with 9 bases lining up with TRBD2. The V gene end was trimmed by 3 bases and the J gene end by 0 bases; junction bases not matched to a gene: 9. The CDR3 extends over 17 amino acids. CDR3 DNA: TGTGCCAGCAGTTTTGAAGTAGCGGGGGTCAGCTCCTACGAGCAGTACTTC. It yields the protein CASSFEVAGVSSYEQYF.

This clonotype occurred a few times. The chain is built from TRBV6-2 or TRBV6-3 and TRBJ1-5, with a weak D call TRBD1 (5 bases). Germline V gene lookup returns CDR1 MNHEY and CDR2 SVGEGT. V was shortened by 4 bases and J by 3 bases, with 19 bases between the two germline ends. The CDR3 totals 17 residues. The DNA of the CDR3 is TGTGCCAGCAGTTTTCGACAGAAGGCCCTTCCCAATCAGCCCCAGCATTTT. Translation gives CASSFRQKALPNQPQHF.

This clonotype came up a few times. This chain joins TRBV25-1 and TRBJ2-2; 12 nucleotides match TRBD2. The germline V gene encodes CDR1 MGHDK and CDR2 SYGVNS. The CDR3 totals 15 residues. Trimming took 4 bases from V and 7 from J; bases not matched to a gene: 4. The CDR3: CASSARLAGDGELFF. DNA for the CDR3: TGTGCCAGCAGTGCCCGACTAGCGGGGGACGGGGAGCTGTTTTTT.

CDR3 in DNA: TGCGCCAGCAGCCAGTGGTGGGCTAGCGGGGATGTAGGTCCGCTGTTTTTT. Amino acids: CASSQWWASGDVGPLFF. J is TRBJ2-2 and V is TRBV4-1; 9 positions match TRBD2. Trimming took 3 bases from V and 13 from J; bases not matched to a gene: 18. CDR3 length: 17 amino acids. Germline V gene lookup returns CDR1 MGHRA and CDR2 YSYEKL.

This clonotype was recorded many times. The V call is TRBV29-1, the J call TRBJ2-7, with a possible D match to TRBD1 (6 bases). From germline, CDR1 is SQVTM and CDR2 ANQGSEA. This CDR3 has 14 amino acids. The CDR3 DNA is TGCAGTACCTACAGGGTCCCTATCTCCTACGAGCAGTACTTC. Translated: CSTYRVPISYEQYF.

The chain has TRBV10-2 and TRBJ2-7, with 9 nucleotides matching TRBD2. The germline V gene encodes CDR1 WSHSY and CDR2 SAAADI. V gave up 4 bases and J gave up 3 bases; unmatched junction bases: 1. This CDR3 contains 13 residues. The CDR3: CASSVAGDYEQYF. The CDR3 DNA sequence: TGCGCCAGCAGTGTAGCGGGGGACTACGAGCAGTACTTC.

V and J are TRBV11-2 and TRBJ2-7, with 11 bases that match TRBD2. CDR1 and CDR2 (germline): SGHAT, FQNNGV. The CDR3 contains 15 residues. After removal of 4 bases from V and 6 bases from J, the junction contained 8 bases not matched to a gene. For the CDR3, the DNA is TGTGCCAGCAGCTCGGGACTAGCGGTCGTGGGCGAGCAGTACTTC. Protein product: CASSSGLAVVGEQYF.

This sequence joins TRBV12-3 or TRBV12-4 and TRBJ2-7, with D perhaps TRBD1 (7 bases). This CDR3 has 16 amino acids. Trimming shortened V by 4 bases and J by 0 bases, and 16 bases separated the two germline ends. CDR3 protein: CASSSRRGQHSYEQYF. The CDR3 DNA sequence: TGTGCCAGCAGTTCGCGGCGGGGACAGCACTCCTACGAGCAGTACTTC.

The CDR3 loop reads CASSSGQGYGNTIYF. The DNA for the CDR3 is TGTGCCAGCAGCTCAGGACAGGGATACGGAAACACCATATATTTT. The genes are TRBV7-9 and TRBJ1-3, with 8 nucleotides matching TRBD1. After removal of 4 bases from V and 4 bases from J, the junction contained 6 bases not matched to a gene. CDR3 length: 15 residues. Germline assignment: CDR1 SEHNR and CDR2 FQNEAQ (reference sequence).

The chain has TRBV20-1 and TRBJ1-3, with a possible D match to TRBD1 (6 bases). With 5 bases removed from V and 2 bases from J, the gap between germline ends came to 16 bases. CDR3 size: 15 residues. CDR1 DFQATT and CDR2 SNEGSKA come from the germline V gene (reference sequence). CDR3 DNA sequence: TGCAGTGCTTCCTCCAGGGGTCTCGCTGGAAACACCATATATTTT. Protein: CSASSRGLAGNTIYF.

This clonotype was found a few times. The CDR3, as DNA: TGTGCCAGCAGTTACCGGGCGGTGAACACTGAAGCTTTCTTT. Its protein product is CASSYRAVNTEAFF. The chain links TRBV6-2 or TRBV6-3 to TRBJ1-1, with D unclear. Germline V CDR1 and CDR2: MNHEY, SVGEGT. The CDR3 consists of 14 residues. The V end was cut by 2 bases, the J end by 0 bases, with 7 bases between.

J is TRBJ2-2 and V is TRBV2; D gene uncertain. The CDR3 is 16 amino acids. V was pared by 3 bases and J by 4 bases, with 15 bases between. Germline CDR1 reads SNHLY; CDR2 reads FYNNEI. The chain's CDR3 is CASSDVRADSTGELFF. As DNA, the CDR3 is TGTGCCAGCAGTGATGTACGGGCGGATAGCACCGGGGAGCTGTTTTTT.

The CDR3 coding sequence is TGTGCCAGCAGCTTGGGGACAGTAAACTATGGCTACACCTTC. As protein: CASSLGTVNYGYTF. The chain combines TRBV5-6 with TRBJ1-2, with D possibly TRBD1 on 6 matching bases. The CDR3 is made up of 14 amino acids. Germline assignment: CDR1 SGHDT and CDR2 YYEEEE. V shed 0 bases and J shed 2 bases, with 8 bases lying between them.

This clonotype has a handful of counts. The CDR3 sequence: CATAGGRNTGELFF. CDR3 in DNA: TGTGCCACGGCGGGAGGCCGGAACACCGGGGAGCTGTTTTTT. The chain uses TRBV24-1 and TRBJ2-2, with 8 bases that match TRBD2. The germline CDR1 and CDR2 sequences are KGHDR and SFDVKD. The CDR3 consists of 14 residues. V lost 10 bases and J lost 1; bases outside the gene matches: 4.

The chain is built from TRBV7-6 and TRBJ2-2, with 9 bases matching TRBD2. The CDR3 is 15 residues long. Germline V gene data show CDR1 as SGHVS and CDR2 as FNYEAQ. The V segment lost 5 bases and the J segment 6 bases; nucleotides outside the gene matches: 7. The CDR3, as DNA: TGTGCCAGCAGCGTTAGCGGGAGAACGGCCGGGGAGCTGTTTTTT. This sequence encodes CASSVSGRTAGELFF.